This T cell receptor (beta chain) was sequenced in a study of blood T cell repertoires in COVID-19. Study background: Nucleic acid was either cDNA or gDNA, and it came from T cells, B-cell-depleted T cells, or PBMCs.

The length of the CDR3 is 13 residues. V was trimmed by 6 bases and J by 9 bases, leaving 15 bases between them. CDR1 LNHNV and CDR2 YYDKDF come from the germline V gene (reference sequence). As originally analysed: Estimated nucleated cell counts came from reference gene primer amplification. Measured with immunoSEQ multiplex PCR; TCRdb has only the in-frame clones, and not every one. That table supplies the V and J calls and clone size; D and trimming were determined from the DNA. This table has roughly 210,000 clones, more than 75% appearing once. Clinical history reported by participants formed the basis on which cohorts were assigned.

This TCR derives from a young man in a cohort exposed to, infected with or recovered from COVID-19 (not recorded which). The rearrangement joins TRBV15 to TRBJ2-1; D call uncertain. Sequenced input: PBMCs or T cells enriched from blood (not recorded which). Here the CDR3 DNA reads TGTGCCACCAGTCTGGAGCTGCGCGGTGAGCAGTTCTTC. This codes for CATSLELRGEQFF.